The sequence of this T cell receptor (beta chain) was determined in a study of beta chain features in type 1 diabetes. Notes on the study in general: Researchers report that Type 1 diabetes patients had moderately but significantly shorter TCRB CDR3s across all four CD4+ subsets.

Germline-derived CDR1 and CDR2 are SQVTM and ANQGSEA. The CDR3 extends over 12 amino acids. A remark on this clone: The antigen is undetermined. Relative to the germline gene, one junction end is altered; a read error may explain this.

Via the markers CD45RO/CCR7/CD25/CD127/CD95/CD27, stem cell-like memory, regulatory, central memory and naive CD4+ cells were sorted. Expressed TCRB transcripts were sequenced after all isolated RNA was converted to cDNA. Measured with immunoSEQ multiplex PCR; TCRdb has only the in-frame clones, and not every one. The sample gives roughly 70,000 clones, roughly 50% of which show up once; about 0.7% is in the top ten. The sequence came from a man aged 25 to 45 with type 1 diabetes. What was sequenced was central memory CD4+ T cells from blood. This chain connects TRBV29-1 to TRBJ2-5; D is possibly TRBD2 (5 bases). The CDR3 DNA reads TGCTGCGTGTCGGGGTATGGAGAGACCCAGTACTTC. Translating gives CCVSGYGETQYF.